This T cell receptor beta chain derives from a study of T cells after yellow fever vaccination. Study-level results: Highly abundant clonotypes carried over from the bulk population could end up in FACS-sorted repertoires as contaminants. A limited proportion of clonotypes was detected within both the CD4 and CD8 compartments.

CDR3 size: 14 residues. V trimming: 5 bases; J trimming: 7 bases; junction bases outside the gene matches: 8. Germline values: CDR1 MNHEY, CDR2 SVGEGT. This clonotype has ten or more counts. What it binds is not known. TCRdb fed the 5' RACE reads into MiXCR, producing one record per CDR3 protein. The table has 300,000 or so distinct CDR3 sequences, roughly 8.6% seen once. This chain connects TRBV6-2 or TRBV6-3 to TRBJ2-1; the match to TRBD1 covers 7 bases. The input for sequencing was PBMCs, taken roughly 45 days after the first yellow fever vaccination. The clonotype was recovered from a man aged 18 to 30 who received the YFV17D yellow fever vaccine. CDR3: CASSNRDRPNEQFF. In nucleotides, the CDR3 is TGTGCCAGCAGTAACCGGGACAGACCTAATGAGCAGTTCTTC.